Presented here are 7 T cell receptor beta chains from one specimen sequenced in a study of cytomegalovirus exposure and HLA in healthy donors. In the PCR, 60 Vbeta and 13 Jbeta primers were used. TCRdb keeps only in-frame clones here, not all; method: immunoSEQ multiplex PCR. The table shows under 120,000 clones, with less than 80% occurring only once. Sequenced sample: PBMCs. These receptors were taken from a man aged 25-40 years in good health and CMV-seropositive.

This rearrangement joins TRBV6-4 to TRBJ1-5; TRBD1 matches at 8 bases. Germline-derived CDR1 and CDR2 are MRHNA and SNTAGT. The CDR3 length is 17 residues. The V segment lost 8 bases and the J segment 1 base; nucleotides outside the gene matches: 13. This CDR3 is CASHALTGASSNQPQHF. The CDR3 DNA reads TGTGCCAGCCACGCCTTGACAGGGGCTTCAAGCAATCAGCCCCAGCATTTT.

The chain has TRBV7-2 and TRBJ2-3, with D perhaps TRBD2 (6 bases). The germline V and J ends were trimmed by 5 bases and 5 bases, with 14 bases remaining between them. The CDR3 has 14 amino acids. Germline V gene sequence: CDR1 SGHTA, CDR2 FQGNSA. As DNA, the CDR3 is TGTGCCAGCAGCCCCGGTCTAGCGCGAGATACGCAGTATTTT. Protein: CASSPGLARDTQYF.

The V gene is TRBV5-6, the J gene TRBJ2-2; a possible D gene is TRBD1 (6 bases). Germline loops: CDR1 SGHDT, CDR2 YYEEEE. Trimming stripped 4 bases from V and 3 bases from J, with 19 bases between. The length of the CDR3 is 17 residues. The CDR3 DNA is TGTGCCAGCAGCCCGGACAGAGGCACAGGGTACACCGGGGAGCTGTTTTTT. Amino acids: CASSPDRGTGYTGELFF.

This chain uses TRBV4-1 with TRBJ2-7; perhaps TRBD2 as D (5 bases). Germline CDR1 is MGHRA and CDR2 is YSYEKL. The germline V and J ends were trimmed by 0 bases and 3 bases, with 9 bases remaining between them. The CDR3 covers 14 residues. The chain's CDR3 is CASSQEAAGYEQYF. For the CDR3, the DNA is TGCGCCAGCAGCCAAGAGGCGGCGGGCTACGAGCAGTACTTC.

J is TRBJ2-5 and V is TRBV4-2; the match to TRBD2 covers 8 bases. The CDR3 covers 14 residues. CDR1 and CDR2 (germline): LGHNA, YNFKEQ. J lost 5 bases, V lost 2 bases, and 4 bases had no gene match. The CDR3 here is CASSQSTSEETQYF. CDR3 coding DNA: TGTGCCAGCAGCCAATCGACTAGCGAGGAGACCCAGTACTTC.

The rearrangement joins TRBV14 to TRBJ1-6; D unclear. The CDR3 consists of 16 residues. V was cut by 4 bases and J by 0 bases, with 10 bases left in between. Germline V gives CDR1 SGHDN, CDR2 FVKESK. Here the CDR3 DNA reads TGTGCCAGCAGCCTTCACAGCGGCTCCTATAATTCACCCCTCCACTTT. Translation gives CASSLHSGSYNSPLHF.

This clone came up a few times. This rearrangement joins TRBV2 to TRBJ1-2; possible D gene TRBD1, 5 bases. The germline V and J ends were trimmed by 2 bases and 12 bases, with 10 bases remaining between them. The CDR3 spans 11 residues. Per germline, CDR1 SNHLY and CDR2 FYNNEI. This CDR3 is CASSEIGGNTF. The CDR3 coding sequence is TGTGCCAGCAGTGAAATCGGGGGGAACACCTTC. Full variable domain (remainder filled in from reference TRBV2 and TRBJ1-2): EPEVTQTPSHQVTQMGQEVILRCVPISNHLYFYWYRQILGQKVEFLVSFYNNEISEKSEIFDDQFSVERPDGSNFTLKIRSTKLEDSAMYFCASSEIGGNTFGSGTRLTVV.